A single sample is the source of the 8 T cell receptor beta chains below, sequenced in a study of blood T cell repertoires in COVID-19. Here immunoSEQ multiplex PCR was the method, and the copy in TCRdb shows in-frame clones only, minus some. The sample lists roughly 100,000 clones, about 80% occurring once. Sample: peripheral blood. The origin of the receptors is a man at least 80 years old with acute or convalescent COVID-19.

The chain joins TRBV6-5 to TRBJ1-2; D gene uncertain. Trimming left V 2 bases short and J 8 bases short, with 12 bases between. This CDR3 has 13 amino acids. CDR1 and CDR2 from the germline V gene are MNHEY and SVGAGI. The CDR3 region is CASSYGGFVGYTF. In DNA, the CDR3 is TGTGCCAGCAGTTACGGCGGTTTCGTGGGCTACACCTTC.

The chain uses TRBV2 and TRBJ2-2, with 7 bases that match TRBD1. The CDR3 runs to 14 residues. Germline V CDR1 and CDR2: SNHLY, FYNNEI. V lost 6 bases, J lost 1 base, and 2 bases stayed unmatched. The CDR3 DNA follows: TGTGCCAGCAGAGGGGACAGGAACACCGGGGAGCTGTTTTTT. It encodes CASRGDRNTGELFF.

CDR3 sequence (DNA): TGTGCCAGTAGTATCTGGACAGGGACGGATCAGCCCCAGCATTTT. This sequence encodes CASSIWTGTDQPQHF. The chain employs TRBV19 and TRBJ1-5, with 8 nucleotides matching TRBD1. This CDR3 spans 15 amino acids. Germline V gene data show CDR1 as LNHDA and CDR2 as SQIVND (reference sequence). V lost 3 bases to trimming and J lost 5 bases; unmatched junction nucleotides: 6.

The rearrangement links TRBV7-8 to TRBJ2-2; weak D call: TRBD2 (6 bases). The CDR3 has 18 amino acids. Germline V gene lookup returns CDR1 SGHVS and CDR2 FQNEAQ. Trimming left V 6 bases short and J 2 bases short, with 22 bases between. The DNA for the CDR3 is TGTGCCAGCAGGGATTCGGGAGTCCAGGCCTCAAACACCGGGGAGCTGTTTTTT. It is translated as CASRDSGVQASNTGELFF.

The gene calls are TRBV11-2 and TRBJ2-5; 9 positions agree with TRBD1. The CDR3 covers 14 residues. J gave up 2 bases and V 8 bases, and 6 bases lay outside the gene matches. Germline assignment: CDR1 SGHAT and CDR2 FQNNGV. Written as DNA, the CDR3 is TGTGCCAGCGGGCCCGGACAGGGGCAAGAGACCCAGTACTTC. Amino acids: CASGPGQGQETQYF.

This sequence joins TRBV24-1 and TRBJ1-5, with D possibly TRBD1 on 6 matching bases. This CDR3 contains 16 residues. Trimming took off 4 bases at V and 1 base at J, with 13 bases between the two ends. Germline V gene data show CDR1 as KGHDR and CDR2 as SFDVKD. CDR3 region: CATSDPDRGSNQPQHF. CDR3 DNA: TGTGCCACCAGTGACCCGGACAGAGGAAGCAATCAGCCCCAGCATTTT.

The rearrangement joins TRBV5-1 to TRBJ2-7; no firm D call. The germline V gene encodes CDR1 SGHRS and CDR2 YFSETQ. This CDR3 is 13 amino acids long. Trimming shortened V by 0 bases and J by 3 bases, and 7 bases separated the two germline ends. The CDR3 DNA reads TGCGCCAGCAGCTTGGGACAAAACTACGAGCAGTACTTC. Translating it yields CASSLGQNYEQYF.

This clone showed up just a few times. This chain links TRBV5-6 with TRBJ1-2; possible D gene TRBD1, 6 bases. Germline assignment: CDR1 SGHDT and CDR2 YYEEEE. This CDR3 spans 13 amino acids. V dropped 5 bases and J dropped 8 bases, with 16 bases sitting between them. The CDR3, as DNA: TGTGCCAGCAGAATCATCAGGGGTGGGGGCTACACCTTC. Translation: CASRIIRGGGYTF.